These 27 T cell receptor beta chains share one sample of origin, sequenced in a study of blood T cells in healthy people across ages. Together with a sample-barcoded 5' primer, a J-beta primer mix was included in a second PCR lasting roughly 6 to 12 cycles. TCRdb re-analysed the 5' RACE reads in MiXCR, keeping a single row per CDR3 protein. The sample includes about 1.4 million distinct CDR3 sequences, 55% to 75% seen only once; the top ten take under 8.5%. The sequenced sample consisted of blood. These receptors originate from a man between 18 and 29 years old in good health.

The chain carries TRBV2 and TRBJ2-3, with D possibly being TRBD2 (6 bases). V was pared by 7 bases and J by 1 base, with 15 bases between. Germline V lookup: CDR1 SNHLY, CDR2 FYNNEI. The CDR3 extends over 15 amino acids. The CDR3 region has the DNA TGTGCCAGCATACTAGCCGTTGACCGCACAGATACGCAGTATTTT. Translation gives CASILAVDRTDTQYF.

This clonotype was counted once. The germline gene is not matched at one end of the junction; a read error may be the cause. V and J are TRBV7-9 and TRBJ2-3, with 11 bases matching TRBD2. Germline V gives CDR1 SEHNR, CDR2 FQNEAQ (reference sequence). The CDR3 has 19 amino acids. The CDR3: CAGSLGLAGGTPSTDTQYF. In DNA form, the CDR3 reads TGTGCCGGCAGCTTAGGGCTAGCGGGAGGAACGCCATCCACAGATACGCAGTATTTT.

The V and J genes are TRBV7-2 and TRBJ2-1; D is tentatively TRBD1 or TRBD2 (6 bases each). The CDR3 is 16 residues long. Germline assignment: CDR1 SGHTA and CDR2 FQGNSA. Between the trimmed V and J ends, which lost 5 bases and 5 bases, there was a span of 19 bases. CDR3 nucleotide sequence: TGTGCCAGCAGCCTCAGGTCCCCGGGGGCCGACAATGAGCAGTTCTTC. Translating it yields CASSLRSPGADNEQFF.

V is TRBV20-1 and J is TRBJ2-1; D unresolved. V was clipped by 7 bases and J by 5 bases, with 12 bases between them. From germline, CDR1 is DFQATT and CDR2 SNEGSKA (reference sequence). The CDR3 spans 12 residues. The CDR3 coding sequence is TGCAGTGTTCGGACCGTAAACAATGAGCAGTTCTTC. Translated, it gives CSVRTVNNEQFF.

In its sample, this clonotype was seen a few times. The V gene is TRBV20-1, the J gene TRBJ2-3; perhaps D is TRBD1 or TRBD2 (5 bases each). The CDR3 totals 13 residues. V was pared by 3 bases and J by 2 bases, with 9 bases between. Per the germline V gene, CDR1 is DFQATT and CDR2 is SNEGSKA (reference sequence). The CDR3: CSASVGDTDTQYF. The CDR3 DNA reads TGCAGTGCTAGCGTGGGGGACACAGATACGCAGTATTTT.

V gene TRBV4-2 combines with J gene TRBJ1-5, with unresolved D. Trimming stripped 0 bases from V and 3 bases from J, with 12 bases between. Per germline, CDR1 LGHNA and CDR2 YNFKEQ. This CDR3 is 16 amino acids long. CDR3 sequence reads: CASSQDRWRINQPQHF. In DNA, the CDR3 is TGTGCCAGCAGCCAAGATAGATGGCGGATCAATCAGCCCCAGCATTTT.

This rearrangement joins TRBV20-1 to TRBJ2-1, with no clear D. CDR1 DFQATT and CDR2 SNEGSKA come from the germline V gene (reference sequence). The V gene lost 6 bases and the J gene lost 4 bases, with 16 bases spanning the gap. The CDR3 runs to 14 residues. The CDR3 here is CSASEEVWYNEQFF. CDR3 nucleotide sequence: TGCAGTGCGTCAGAGGAAGTGTGGTACAATGAGCAGTTCTTC.

The rearrangement joins TRBV20-1 to TRBJ2-2; TRBD2 matches 7 bases. V lost 6 bases and J lost 7; bases outside the gene matches: 11. Germline CDR1 DFQATT, CDR2 SNEGSKA (reference sequence). The CDR3 has 14 residues. This CDR3 is CSAYPTGGRGELFF. CDR3 coding DNA: TGCAGTGCCTACCCAACGGGAGGTCGCGGGGAGCTGTTTTTT.

The J gene is TRBJ2-1, the V gene TRBV11-2, with D tentatively TRBD2 (6 bases). The CDR3 length is 15 residues. In germline, CDR1 is SGHAT, CDR2 FQNNGV. Trimming took off 1 base at V and 7 bases at J, with 14 bases between the two ends. CDR3 loop: CASSLAGASRNEQFF. CDR3 bases: TGTGCCAGCAGCTTAGCGGGAGCTTCGAGAAATGAGCAGTTCTTC.

This rearrangement joins TRBV5-1 to TRBJ2-3; D perhaps matches TRBD2 (6 bases). CDR3 length: 15 residues. From germline, CDR1 is SGHRS and CDR2 YFSETQ. Trimming left V 0 bases short and J 1 base short, with 9 bases between. CDR3 nucleotides: TGCGCCAGCAGCTTGGAATCTAGCGGCACAGATACGCAGTATTTT. This translates into CASSLESSGTDTQYF.

This clonotype appeared a few times. The gene calls are TRBV12-3 or TRBV12-4 and TRBJ1-2, with 8 bases matching TRBD1. V was clipped by 4 bases and J by 6 bases; unmatched bases: 1. The CDR3 length is 12 residues. The CDR3 coding sequence is TGTGCCAGCAGTTGGACAGGGAATGGCTACACCTTC. Translation gives CASSWTGNGYTF.

The V and J genes are TRBV7-9 and TRBJ2-3; the match to TRBD1 covers 7 bases. This CDR3 spans 12 amino acids. Germline V gene sequence: CDR1 SEHNR, CDR2 FQNEAQ (reference sequence). The V segment lost 7 bases and the J segment 11 bases; nucleotides outside the gene matches: 9. CDR3 protein: CASNNRGTMQYF. CDR3 DNA: TGTGCCAGCAACAACAGGGGAACAATGCAGTATTTT.

This chain uses TRBV4-1 with TRBJ2-1, with a possible D match to TRBD2 (7 bases). Trimming cost V 8 bases and J 9 bases, with 23 bases left between them. Germline loops: CDR1 MGHRA, CDR2 YSYEKL. There are 15 residues in the CDR3. Here the CDR3 reads CASAHEGGGQGEQFF. CDR3 nucleotides: TGCGCCAGCGCCCACGAAGGGGGGGGGCAGGGTGAGCAGTTCTTC.

The chain carries TRBV4-1 and TRBJ2-7, with TRBD1 as a possible D gene (6 bases). The CDR3 loop spans 15 amino acids. Germline V lookup: CDR1 MGHRA, CDR2 YSYEKL. Trimming left V 6 bases short and J 0 bases short, with 15 bases between. Written as DNA, the CDR3 is TGCGCCAGCAGAACAGGGCCTGGGAGCTCCTACGAGCAGTACTTC. Amino acids: CASRTGPGSSYEQYF.

This rearrangement joins TRBV12-3 or TRBV12-4 to TRBJ2-4; a weak D match, TRBD1 (6 bases). The DNA end favors TRBJ2-7, so the J call may be wrong. The CDR3 is made up of 13 amino acids. CDR3 residues: CASSFQGHTEQYF. The CDR3 region has the DNA TGTGCCAGCAGTTTTCAGGGACACACCGAGCAGTACTTC.

V gene TRBV28 combines with J gene TRBJ2-5; no clear D. Between the trimmed V and J ends, which lost 5 bases and 1 base, there was a span of 11 bases. The CDR3 extends over 14 amino acids. Germline lookup yields CDR1 MDHEN and CDR2 SYDVKM. CDR3 nucleotide sequence: TGTGCCAGCAGTGGTCCCGACACCCAAGAGACCCAGTACTTC. Protein sequence: CASSGPDTQETQYF.

For the CDR3, the DNA is TGTGCCAGCTCGCCTACTAGCGGAAAACAAGAGACCCAGTACTTC. This codes for CASSPTSGKQETQYF. The chain joins TRBV2 to TRBJ2-5; 8 positions agree with TRBD2. Trimming took 8 bases from V and 2 from J; bases not matched to a gene: 10. Germline CDR1 SNHLY, CDR2 FYNNEI. The CDR3 runs 15 residues.

J is TRBJ1-5 and V is TRBV20-1; D might be TRBD1 (6 bases). Germline CDR1 DFQATT, CDR2 SNEGSKA (reference sequence). CDR3 size: 19 residues. Trimming removed 4 bases from V and 6 bases from J, with 31 bases in between. This CDR3 is CSANKPTGRRNSLGQPQHF. CDR3 DNA sequence: TGCAGTGCTAACAAACCAACAGGGCGCCGGAACTCACTCGGTCAGCCCCAGCATTTT.

This clonotype turned up a few times. The chain joins TRBV9 to TRBJ2-7; 8 bases line up with TRBD2. CDR3 size: 16 residues. J was trimmed by 2 bases and V by 0 bases; bases with no gene match: 7. Germline V CDR1 and CDR2: SGDLS, YYNGEE. CDR3 DNA: TGTGCCAGCAGCGTAGAGGGACTAGAGGGGCCCTACGAGCAGTACTTC. It is translated as CASSVEGLEGPYEQYF.

The V gene is TRBV27, the J gene TRBJ2-1, with D perhaps assigned TRBD1 or TRBD2 (5 bases each). This CDR3 is 15 amino acids long. V was trimmed by 2 bases and J by 5 bases, leaving 13 bases between them. From germline, CDR1 is MNHEY and CDR2 SMNVEV (reference sequence). The CDR3 DNA is TGTGCCAGCAGTTTAGGGACGGCGGTTCACAATGAGCAGTTCTTC. It yields the protein CASSLGTAVHNEQFF.

The chain couples TRBV6-5 to TRBJ2-7; D is perhaps TRBD1 or TRBD2 (5 bases each). Per germline, CDR1 MNHEY and CDR2 SVGAGI. This CDR3 is 15 amino acids long. V was shortened by 0 bases and J by 12 bases, with 21 bases between the two germline ends. The CDR3 nucleotides read TGTGCCAGCAGTTACTCGAGCAGCGGAGCACAAAGGGGGTACTTC. Translation: CASSYSSSGAQRGYF.

The genes are TRBV6-5 and TRBJ1-2; a weak D match, TRBD1 (5 bases). V was clipped by 3 bases and J by 1 base, with 12 bases between them. The CDR3 loop spans 15 amino acids. The V gene's germline CDR1 is MNHEY and CDR2 SVGAGI. The CDR3 spells CASSYRGSDNYGYTF. The DNA for the CDR3 is TGTGCCAGCAGTTATCGGGGGTCGGATAACTATGGCTACACCTTC.

This chain connects TRBV7-9 to TRBJ2-3; 8 nucleotides line up with TRBD1. The CDR3 runs 16 residues. Germline CDR1 reads SEHNR; CDR2 reads FQNEAQ (reference sequence). V lost 4 bases and J lost 7; bases outside the gene matches: 13. The CDR3 nucleotides are TGTGCCAGCAGCTCGCCGGAGGACAGGGCTTTTTATACGCAGTATTTT. Its translation is CASSSPEDRAFYTQYF.

This rearrangement joins TRBV29-1 to TRBJ1-1; no definite D call. The CDR3 loop spans 11 amino acids. Per germline, CDR1 SQVTM and CDR2 ANQGSEA. Trimming cost V 6 bases and J 1 base, with 6 bases left between them. The CDR3 region is CSVTTNTEAFF. The CDR3, as DNA: TGCAGCGTAACAACGAACACTGAAGCTTTCTTT.

This clonotype has just a few counts. The junction does not match germline at one end; this may be a read error. The gene calls are TRBV5-1 and TRBJ2-6; tentative D call: TRBD2 (5 bases). The germline V gene encodes CDR1 SGHRS and CDR2 YFSETQ. The CDR3 has 14 amino acids. In nucleotides, the CDR3 is TGTGCTAGCAGCTTAGCAGCTGGGGCCAACGTCCTGACTTTC. It encodes CASSLAAGANVLTF.

J is TRBJ2-1 and V is TRBV6-1; 10 positions match TRBD1. The CDR3 extends over 13 amino acids. The V gene's germline CDR1 is MNHNS and CDR2 SASEGT. The V gene end was trimmed by 10 bases and the J gene end by 4 bases; junction bases not matched to a gene: 4. The CDR3 loop reads CATRTGGYNEQFF. In DNA, the CDR3 is TGTGCCACGAGGACAGGGGGATACAATGAGCAGTTCTTC.

The CDR3 DNA is TGTGCCAGCAGCGGAATATCCGTCGACTATGGCTACACCTTC. This sequence encodes CASSGISVDYGYTF. This chain connects TRBV9 to TRBJ1-2; D gene uncertain. From germline, CDR1 is SGDLS and CDR2 YYNGEE. This CDR3 contains 14 residues. The V gene lost 3 bases and the J gene lost 3 bases, with 12 bases spanning the gap.